These 20 T cell receptor beta chains were sequenced from one sample in a study of cytomegalovirus exposure and HLA in healthy donors. The PCR used 60 Vbeta and 13 Jbeta primers. Data came from immunoSEQ multiplex PCR; TCRdb stores just in-frame clones and leaves some out. Among approximately 110,000 clones listed, about 74% were seen once. The sequenced material came from PBMCs. The receptors shown here come from a woman aged 45-65 years in good health and CMV-seropositive.

Concerning this clone: One junction end does not reproduce the germline sequence, and a read error may be involved. The rearrangement links TRBV7-2 to TRBJ2-1; 7 positions match TRBD1. CDR1 SGHTA and CDR2 FQGNSA come from the germline V gene. This CDR3 region has 16 residues. The CDR3 loop reads CASSLSGQASNNEQFF. In nucleotides, the CDR3 is TGTGCCAGCAGCTTAAGCGGACAGGCCTCCAACAATGAGCAGTTCTTC.

Here the CDR3 reads CAWGTSGGAYEQYF. The CDR3 bases are TGTGCCTGGGGGACTAGCGGGGGGGCCTACGAGCAGTACTTC. The chain carries TRBV30 and TRBJ2-7, with 16 bases lining up with TRBD2. The CDR3 length is 14 residues. In germline, CDR1 is GTSNPN, CDR2 SVGIG (reference sequence). Losses at the gene ends were 5 bases for V and 2 bases for J; bases not matched to a gene: 0.

This sequence joins TRBV9 and TRBJ2-5; the match to TRBD1 covers 9 bases. Germline V gives CDR1 SGDLS, CDR2 YYNGEE. This CDR3 comprises 15 residues. V lost 4 bases and J lost 2; bases outside the gene matches: 6. CDR3 in amino acids: CASSSRQGVQETQYF. The CDR3 DNA sequence: TGTGCCAGCAGCTCTAGACAGGGGGTTCAAGAGACCCAGTACTTC. Supplemented by reference TRBV9 and TRBJ2-5, the full variable domain reads DSGVTQTPKHLITATGQRVTLRCSPRSGDLSVYWYQQSLDQGLQFLIQYYNGEERAKGNILERFSAQQFPDLHSELNLSSLELGDSALYFCASSSRQGVQETQYFGPGTRLLVL.

The chain employs TRBV11-3 and TRBJ1-1; TRBD1 matches at 7 bases. V shed 1 base, J shed 6 bases, and the junction held 2 bases outside the gene matches. The CDR3 is 13 residues long. Looked up from germline, CDR1 is SGHNT and CDR2 is YENEEA. CDR3 sequence (DNA): TGTGCCAGCAGCTTAGTCGGGACAGCTGAAGCTTTCTTT. Its translation: CASSLVGTAEAFF.

V usage is TRBV5-4 and J usage is TRBJ2-7; D uncertain. The CDR3 sequence is 11 residues long. Trimming shortened V by 3 bases and J by 7 bases, and 8 bases separated the two germline ends. Germline assignment: CDR1 SGHNT and CDR2 YYREEE (reference sequence). The CDR3 sequence: CASSSFREQYF. The CDR3 DNA is TGTGCCAGCAGCTCGTTCCGTGAGCAGTACTTC.

This chain uses TRBV9 with TRBJ1-6; TRBD1 aligns across 8 bases. The CDR3 consists of 16 residues. The germline CDR1 and CDR2 sequences are SGDLS and YYNGEE. Trimming removed 4 bases from V and 6 bases from J; junction bases left unmatched: 9. The CDR3 nucleotides read TGTGCCAGCAGCAATAACATGGACAGGGTTAATTCACCCCTCCACTTT. As protein: CASSNNMDRVNSPLHF. Filled out from reference TRBV9 and TRBJ1-6, the complete variable domain reads DSGVTQTPKHLITATGQRVTLRCSPRSGDLSVYWYQQSLDQGLQFLIQYYNGEERAKGNILERFSAQQFPDLHSELNLSSLELGDSALYFCASSNNMDRVNSPLHFGNGTRLTVT.

Note on this clone: This may stem from a read error, because a much larger clone lies one nucleotide away. At the DNA level, this CDR3 is encoded by other sequences in the same sample as well. The genes are TRBV6-5 and TRBJ2-7, with a possible D match to TRBD1 (6 bases). Germline V lookup: CDR1 MNHEY, CDR2 SVGAGI. V was shortened by 9 bases and J by 0 bases, with 12 bases between the two germline ends. CDR3 length equals 13 residues. CDR3: CASLDRLSYEQYF. CDR3 nucleotides: TGTGCCAGTTTAGACAGGCTCTCCTACGAGCAGTACTTC.

The sample holds one count of this clone. This sequence joins TRBV19 and TRBJ1-2; the D is unclear. V lost 3 bases, J lost 3 bases, and 11 bases lay in between. This CDR3 has 14 amino acids. CDR1 is LNHDA, CDR2 SQIVND, per germline (reference sequence). CDR3 nucleotide sequence: TGTGCCAGTAGTATTACCGCGGGAGACTATGGCTACACCTTC. It is translated as CASSITAGDYGYTF. The full variable domain, in which reference TRBV19 and TRBJ1-2 provide the parts outside the CDR3, is DGGITQSPKYLFRKEGQNVTLSCEQNLNHDAMYWYRQDPGQGLRLIYYSQIVNDFQKGDIAEGYSVSREKKESFPLTVTSAQKNPTAFYLCASSITAGDYGYTFGSGTRLTVV.

The V gene is TRBV5-1, the J gene TRBJ2-2; a possible D gene is TRBD2 (5 bases). The CDR3 consists of 15 residues. Germline loops: CDR1 SGHRS, CDR2 YFSETQ. V was pared by 2 bases and J by 0 bases, with 8 bases between. This CDR3 is CASSFTGANTGELFF. CDR3 coding DNA: TGCGCCAGCAGCTTCACCGGGGCGAACACCGGGGAGCTGTTTTTT.

This clone turned up a few times. This chain links TRBV5-1 with TRBJ2-3; 9 nucleotides agree with TRBD2. Trimming cost V 3 bases and J 1 base; bases outside gene matches: 3. The CDR3 has 15 amino acids. Looked up from germline, CDR1 is SGHRS and CDR2 is YFSETQ. The CDR3: CASSYPSGGTDTQYF. In DNA form, the CDR3 reads TGCGCCAGCAGCTACCCTAGCGGGGGCACAGATACGCAGTATTTT. Looking up the rest from reference TRBV5-1 and TRBJ2-3 gives the full variable domain: KAGVTQTPRYLIKTRGQQVTLSCSPISGHRSVSWYQQTPGQGLQFLFEYFSETQRNKGNFPGRFSGRQFSNSRSEMNVSTLELGDSALYLCASSYPSGGTDTQYFGPGTRLTVL.

The sample holds a few counts of this clone. This rearrangement joins TRBV2 to TRBJ1-2; TRBD1 aligns across 7 bases. CDR3 length: 14 residues. Germline-derived CDR1 and CDR2 are SNHLY and FYNNEI. After removal of 6 bases from V and 2 bases from J, the junction contained 6 bases not matched to a gene. The CDR3 is CASRLGTDNYGYTF. The CDR3 DNA follows: TGTGCCAGCAGACTAGGGACAGACAACTATGGCTACACCTTC.

The chain combines TRBV9 with TRBJ1-1; TRBD1 might be the D (5 bases). V dropped 7 bases and J dropped 4 bases, with 14 bases sitting between them. This CDR3 has 13 amino acids. The V gene's germline CDR1 is SGDLS and CDR2 YYNGEE. CDR3 nucleotides: TGTGCCAGCGGCTTGGGGGGGACCACTGAAGCTTTCTTT. Translation: CASGLGGTTEAFF.

V usage is TRBV7-7 and J usage is TRBJ2-1; possible D gene TRBD2, 5 bases. CDR1 is SSHAT, CDR2 FNYEAQ, per germline (reference sequence). Trimming removed 4 bases from V and 3 bases from J, with 10 bases in between. The CDR3 totals 14 residues. CDR3 DNA: TGTGCCAGCAGCTCCGGCGGGCTCTACAATGAGCAGTTCTTC. Amino acids: CASSSGGLYNEQFF. The entire variable domain, with the rest obtained from reference TRBV7-7 and TRBJ2-1, is as follows: GAGVSQSPRYKVTKRGQDVTLRCDPISSHATLYWYQQALGQGPEFLTYFNYEAQPDKSGLPSDRFSAERPEGSISTLTIQRTEQRDSAMYRCASSSGGLYNEQFFGPGTRLTVL.

The chain has TRBV18 and TRBJ2-3; 12 positions agree with TRBD2. The ends lost 3 bases at V and 7 bases at J; junction bases unmatched: 5. This CDR3 is 15 amino acids long. Per the germline V gene, CDR1 is KGHSH and CDR2 is LQKENI. The CDR3 loop is CASSPTSGGFHTQYF. In DNA, the CDR3 is TGTGCCAGCTCACCGACTAGCGGGGGATTTCATACGCAGTATTTT.

The V gene is TRBV6-5, the J gene TRBJ2-4; TRBD1 aligns across 9 bases. The CDR3 totals 13 residues. The germline gives CDR1 MNHEY, CDR2 SVGAGI. Unmatched junction bases numbered 12, after V lost 5 bases and J lost 16 bases. In nucleotides, the CDR3 is TGTGCCAGCAGTCTTAAACAGGGGGCGCATCAATACTTC. Protein: CASSLKQGAHQYF.

The chain has TRBV15 and TRBJ1-1; D is undetermined. This CDR3 region has 13 residues. CDR1 is LNHNV and CDR2 is YYDKDF in the germline V gene (reference sequence). Trimming left V 3 bases short and J 0 bases short, with 5 bases between. The CDR3 loop reads CATSRAVNTEAFF. CDR3 nucleotides: TGTGCCACCAGCAGGGCCGTGAACACTGAAGCTTTCTTT.

This CDR3 reads CASSEGGRWNEQYF. The DNA of the CDR3 is TGCGCCAGCAGTGAGGGGGGGAGGTGGAACGAGCAGTACTTC. The genes are TRBV10-1 and TRBJ2-7; D might be TRBD2 (6 bases). CDR3 length: 14 residues. Germline V gives CDR1 WNHNN, CDR2 SYGVQD (reference sequence). The V end lost 2 bases, the J end lost 5 bases, and 13 bases lay between the germline ends.

The V and J genes are TRBV7-8 and TRBJ2-5; D might be TRBD2 (6 bases). The CDR3 consists of 13 residues. Per the germline V gene, CDR1 is SGHVS and CDR2 is FQNEAQ. Trimming removed 1 base at V and 7 bases at J, with 10 bases between. The CDR3 spells CASSLGLDGTQYF. In DNA form, the CDR3 reads TGTGCCAGCAGCTTAGGACTAGACGGGACCCAGTACTTC.

This clone was seen a handful of times. J is TRBJ1-6 and V is TRBV6-1, with TRBD1 matching 8 bases. Germline lookup yields CDR1 MNHNS and CDR2 SASEGT. V lost 8 bases to trimming and J lost 9 bases; unmatched junction nucleotides: 12. The CDR3 sequence is 15 residues long. In DNA, the CDR3 is TGTGCCAGCCTGAACAGGGGGACCTCAGGTTCACCCCTCCACTTT. Residues: CASLNRGTSGSPLHF.

This chain joins TRBV19 and TRBJ1-2; D not resolved. CDR1 LNHDA and CDR2 SQIVND come from the germline V gene (reference sequence). CDR3 length: 16 amino acids. The V gene lost 1 base and the J gene lost 8 bases, with 20 bases spanning the gap. For the CDR3, the DNA is TGTGCCAGTAGTATAGGCTGGGAGGCGCAAAGAGGAGGCTACACCTTC. It translates to CASSIGWEAQRGGYTF.